The 4 T cell receptor beta chains presented below share a single source sample, sequenced in a study of blood T cell repertoires in COVID-19 (TCRdb year 2020). Library prep was done by the immunoSEQ multiplex PCR assay. Held by TCRdb, this immuneACCESS table contains in-frame sequences only and omits some clones. Under half of the omission traces to an unresolved V gene where checked; the cause of the rest is unknown. Within this sample are 25,000 to 35,000 clones, with 84% of them counted one time only. The ten largest account for roughly 46% of the sample. The material sequenced was peripheral blood. The receptors come from a woman over 75 with acute or convalescent COVID-19.

There are a few counts of this clone. The genes are TRBV7-7 and TRBJ1-1; D unclear. Germline CDR1 SSHAT, CDR2 FNYEAQ (reference sequence). The CDR3 consists of 13 residues. V was pared by 4 bases and J by 0 bases, with 6 bases between. The CDR3 sequence is CASSSTMNTEAFF. The CDR3, as DNA: TGTGCCAGCAGCTCTACCATGAACACTGAAGCTTTCTTT. Based on the CDR3 plus reference TRBV7-7 and TRBJ1-1, the full variable domain is GAGVSQSPRYKVTKRGQDVTLRCDPISSHATLYWYQQALGQGPEFLTYFNYEAQPDKSGLPSDRFSAERPEGSISTLTIQRTEQRDSAMYRCASSSTMNTEAFFGQGTRLTVV.

The gene calls are TRBV6-4 and TRBJ1-2; D remains unclear. V was shortened by 4 bases and J by 7 bases, with 16 bases between the two germline ends. The CDR3 runs 14 residues. CDR1 MRHNA and CDR2 SNTAGT come from the germline V gene. This chain's CDR3 is CASSASAYSAGYTF. CDR3 nucleotides: TGTGCCAGCAGTGCCTCTGCCTACAGTGCTGGCTACACCTTC.

The rearrangement joins TRBV5-4 to TRBJ1-2; 10 positions match TRBD1. There are 15 residues in the CDR3. J was trimmed by 0 bases and V by 6 bases; bases with no gene match: 5. Germline CDR1 SGHNT, CDR2 YYREEE (reference sequence). The CDR3 DNA sequence: TGTGCCAGCAAGGGACAGGGGAGAGCTAACTATGGCTACACCTTC. Encoded protein: CASKGQGRANYGYTF.

The rearrangement uses TRBV27 and TRBJ1-2; D is possibly TRBD1 (6 bases). The V gene's germline CDR1 is MNHEY and CDR2 SMNVEV (reference sequence). Trimming shortened V by 10 bases and J by 8 bases, and 17 bases separated the two germline ends. CDR3 length: 12 amino acids. CDR3 DNA: TGTGCCACCAAGACAGGAACTAGAGGCTACACCTTC. It encodes CATKTGTRGYTF.